The clone carrying this TCR beta chain was observed a few times. The data were taken from a study of blood T cell repertoires in COVID-19. Study context: Acute and convalescent COVID-19 specimens originated in the United States, Italy and Spain. From T cells, B-cell-depleted T cells, or PBMCs came the material, which was cDNA or gDNA.

The CDR3 is 14 residues long. Trimming took off 2 bases at V and 0 bases at J, with 8 bases between the two ends. From germline, CDR1 is LNHNV and CDR2 YYDKDF (reference sequence). Original processing notes: Quantification of nucleated cells was approximated via reference gene primer amplification. Some clones are missing from TCRdb's copy, which holds only in-frame ones; the method was immunoSEQ multiplex PCR. The V and J calls and the clone size are those of that table, but D and trimming were determined from the DNA. The sample has over 200,000 clones; around 90% are singletons. This TCR was recovered from a man in his thirties or forties with acute or convalescent COVID-19. Source material: peripheral blood. This chain joins TRBV15 and TRBJ2-7, with D maybe TRBD2 (6 bases). The CDR3 reads CATSRFGSSYEQYF. The DNA of the CDR3 is TGTGCCACCAGCAGATTCGGGAGCTCCTACGAGCAGTACTTC.